These T cell receptor beta chains were read from a single sample in a study of T cells in Graves' hyperthyroidism and ophthalmopathy. TCRdb recomputed calls from the multiplex PCR reads with MiXCR, one row per CDR3 protein. The table lists about half a million distinct CDR3 sequences, 24% of them singletons. Sequences were obtained from blood. The source is a woman aged 25 to 39 with Graves' ophthalmopathy. The conserved cysteine and the conserved F or W are not part of the CDR3 here. Each record gives: V gene, J gene, D gene, CDR3 protein. A D gene is named only where the DNA matches it firmly.

V: TRBV12-3/TRBV12-4
J: TRBJ1-1
D: NA
CDR3: ASTHTRVGSTEAF

V: TRBV27
J: TRBJ2-5
D: TRBD2
CDR3: ASSFSGGGASPPN

V: TRBV28
J: TRBJ1-5
D: TRBD1
CDR3: ASSAPGTGGQPQH

V: TRBV19
J: TRBJ1-1
D: NA
CDR3: ASSVYRDTEAF

V: TRBV12-3/TRBV12-4
J: TRBJ2-7
D: NA
CDR3: ASSPRDATYEQY

V: TRBV5-1
J: TRBJ2-4
D: NA
CDR3: ASSWGKTENIQY

V: TRBV15
J: TRBJ1-1
D: NA
CDR3: ATGRMNTEAF

V: TRBV7-9
J: TRBJ2-7
D: NA
CDR3: AGSGTPLHQY

V: TRBV18
J: TRBJ2-5
D: NA
CDR3: ASSPGTKYQETQY

V: TRBV9
J: TRBJ2-7
D: TRBD1
CDR3: ASSRSPDRNEQY

V: TRBV6-5
J: TRBJ1-1
D: NA
CDR3: ASSSREDWTEAF

V: TRBV29-1
J: TRBJ2-7
D: NA
CDR3: SVESRRGENEQY

V: TRBV6-5
J: TRBJ1-2
D: NA
CDR3: ASSYNRESGGYT

V: TRBV11-2
J: TRBJ1-2
D: NA
CDR3: ASSPRTESYGYT

V: TRBV24-1
J: TRBJ2-2
D: NA
CDR3: ATSDFTTGNTGELF

V: TRBV6-5
J: TRBJ2-7
D: TRBD2
CDR3: ASSYSRAGGSEQY

V: TRBV7-7
J: TRBJ2-5
D: NA
CDR3: ASSLNLRIQETQY

V: TRBV27
J: TRBJ2-5
D: NA
CDR3: ASSLSTTHETQY

V: TRBV6-1
J: TRBJ2-7
D: NA
CDR3: ASTDSTSEQY

V: TRBV7-9
J: TRBJ1-1
D: NA
CDR3: ASSNLREGAAEAF

V: TRBV6-1
J: TRBJ2-7
D: NA
CDR3: ASTPAGSGTLYEQY

V: TRBV13
J: TRBJ1-2
D: NA
CDR3: ASSLNERLYGYT

V: TRBV7-7
J: TRBJ2-6
D: TRBD1
CDR3: ASSPGGAGANVLT

V: TRBV6-5
J: TRBJ1-1
D: NA
CDR3: ASSSDGGRGEAF

V: TRBV6-1
J: TRBJ1-2
D: NA
CDR3: ASSEYRSVYGYT

V: TRBV2
J: TRBJ2-7
D: NA
CDR3: ASNSYEQY

V: TRBV24-1
J: TRBJ2-7
D: TRBD1
CDR3: ATSGQGLDEQY

V: TRBV7-8
J: TRBJ2-7
D: TRBD1
CDR3: ASSAVDRMNYEQY

V: TRBV19
J: TRBJ1-1
D: NA
CDR3: ASSTNLNTEAF

V: TRBV10-3
J: TRBJ1-3
D: NA
CDR3: AISESRGNTIY

V: TRBV7-3
J: TRBJ2-2
D: NA
CDR3: ASSLGGAGELC

V: TRBV7-3
J: TRBJ1-1
D: NA
CDR3: ASSSTVFTEAF

V: TRBV4-1
J: TRBJ1-3
D: NA
CDR3: ASSQIGSGNTIY

V: TRBV7-2
J: TRBJ1-2
D: TRBD1
CDR3: ASSLASGTGGGRGYT

V: TRBV11-2
J: TRBJ2-2
D: TRBD1
CDR3: ASSPIPSGTGGSGELF

V: TRBV6-7
J: TRBJ1-2
D: NA
CDR3: ASSYSKELPPKFYGYT

V: TRBV18
J: TRBJ1-2
D: NA
CDR3: ASSPDKYYGYT

V: TRBV11-2
J: TRBJ1-2
D: NA
CDR3: ASSLEAGRNYGYT

V: TRBV6-1
J: TRBJ1-5
D: NA
CDR3: ASSESIRGGQGNQPQH

V: TRBV5-6
J: TRBJ1-3
D: NA
CDR3: ASSSWGLGNTIY

V: TRBV7-8
J: TRBJ2-3
D: NA
CDR3: ASSLVDEGGDTQY

V: TRBV20-1
J: TRBJ1-5
D: NA
CDR3: SASEGLVNQPQH

V: TRBV6-5
J: TRBJ1-2
D: NA
CDR3: ASSPQGWGLVAGYT

V: TRBV9
J: TRBJ1-1
D: NA
CDR3: ASSSSVTEAF

V: TRBV6-1
J: TRBJ1-2
D: NA
CDR3: ASSERGIGYT

V: TRBV5-4
J: TRBJ2-7
D: NA
CDR3: ASSFGILGEQY

V: TRBV12-3/TRBV12-4
J: TRBJ1-6
D: TRBD1
CDR3: ASSFDRDSPLH

V: TRBV2
J: TRBJ2-2
D: TRBD1
CDR3: ASRTGQGRAGELF

V: TRBV24-1
J: TRBJ2-4
D: NA
CDR3: ATSDSGVNIQY

V: TRBV15
J: TRBJ1-1
D: TRBD1
CDR3: ATSADRGSRTEAF

V: TRBV9
J: TRBJ2-2
D: TRBD1
CDR3: ASSPQTGWGGELF

V: TRBV19
J: TRBJ2-7
D: NA
CDR3: ASTKGGQAGYEQY

V: TRBV28
J: TRBJ1-1
D: NA
CDR3: ASRTVGGSTEAF

V: TRBV12-3/TRBV12-4
J: TRBJ2-7
D: TRBD1
CDR3: ASSLTGRNYEQY

V: TRBV6-5
J: TRBJ2-5
D: TRBD2
CDR3: ASSYGGGLQETQY